The 26 T cell receptor beta chains below all came from one sample that was sequenced in a study of cytomegalovirus exposure and HLA in healthy donors. PCR was performed using 60 Vbeta and 13 Jbeta primers. Sequenced by immunoSEQ multiplex PCR; TCRdb stores in-frame clones only, minus some. The sample table includes over 100,000 clones. Sequencing was done on a sample of PBMCs. The receptors here all came from a man between 25 and 39 years old in good health and CMV-seronegative.

The V gene is TRBV7-9, the J gene TRBJ2-1, with 12 nucleotides matching TRBD2. Looked up from germline, CDR1 is SEHNR and CDR2 is FQNEAQ (reference sequence). Trimming cost V 5 bases and J 1 base; bases outside gene matches: 9. CDR3 length: 18 residues. Here the CDR3 reads CASSLLAGGPTSYNEQFF. CDR3 nucleotides: TGTGCCAGCAGCCTACTAGCGGGGGGCCCTACATCCTACAATGAGCAGTTCTTC. Full variable domain (missing parts from reference TRBV7-9 and TRBJ2-1): DTGVSQNPRHKITKRGQNVTFRCDPISEHNRLYWYRQTLGQGPEFLTYFQNEAQLEKSRLLSDRFSAERPKGSFSTLEIQRTEQGDSAMYLCASSLLAGGPTSYNEQFFGPGTRLTVL.

The chain carries TRBV19 and TRBJ2-3; D may be TRBD1 (5 bases). Germline V gene lookup returns CDR1 LNHDA and CDR2 SQIVND (reference sequence). Trimming cost V 11 bases and J 5 bases, with 17 bases left between them. The CDR3 extends over 13 amino acids. The CDR3 sequence is CALSAGFGDTQYF. CDR3 sequence (DNA): TGTGCCCTTAGTGCAGGGTTTGGAGATACGCAGTATTTT.

The chain has TRBV7-8 and TRBJ1-1, with unresolved D. Trimming stripped 3 bases from V and 1 base from J, with 6 bases between. Germline V gives CDR1 SGHVS, CDR2 FQNEAQ. CDR3 length: 13 amino acids. CDR3 region: CASSFARNTEAFF. The CDR3 DNA is TGTGCCAGCAGCTTCGCCAGGAACACTGAAGCTTTCTTT.

V and J are TRBV5-1 and TRBJ2-7; D may be TRBD2 (5 bases). Trimming shortened V by 0 bases and J by 5 bases, and 12 bases separated the two germline ends. The V gene's germline CDR1 is SGHRS and CDR2 YFSETQ. The CDR3 length is 14 residues. The CDR3 DNA sequence: TGCGCCAGCAGCTTGGCCTCTAGCTGGGACGAGCAGTACTTC. Its translation: CASSLASSWDEQYF.

This chain joins TRBV28 and TRBJ1-2; 10 bases map to TRBD1. Germline CDR1 MDHEN, CDR2 SYDVKM. V dropped 3 bases and J dropped 7; count of bases not matched to a gene: 17. The CDR3 sequence is 18 residues long. The CDR3 sequence is CASSLSSGTGEGLGGYTF. The CDR3 DNA reads as TGTGCCAGCAGTTTGTCCTCCGGGACAGGGGAGGGACTGGGTGGCTACACCTTC.

This sequence joins TRBV7-9 and TRBJ1-5; 7 nucleotides match TRBD1. Germline V gives CDR1 SEHNR, CDR2 FQNEAQ (reference sequence). The junction had 13 bases not matched to a gene; V was cut back by 6 bases and J by 5 bases. This CDR3 region has 16 residues. The CDR3 reads CASSSSRDSFHQPQHF. CDR3 in DNA: TGTGCCAGCAGTTCGTCCCGGGACAGCTTCCATCAGCCCCAGCATTTT.

This chain connects TRBV5-6 to TRBJ1-2; D is ambiguous. V was clipped by 3 bases and J by 5 bases, with 5 bases between them. CDR1 is SGHDT and CDR2 is YYEEEE in the germline V gene. This CDR3 comprises 11 residues. DNA for the CDR3: TGTGCCAGCAGCTCCTTTTATGGCTACACCTTC. It specifies CASSSFYGYTF.

This chain joins TRBV7-2 and TRBJ1-4; 9 nucleotides match TRBD1. The CDR3 consists of 15 residues. With V trimmed by 3 bases and J by 6 bases, 5 bases remained unmatched. Per the germline V gene, CDR1 is SGHTA and CDR2 is FQGNSA. The CDR3 loop reads CASSLAGTGHEKLFF. CDR3 coding DNA: TGTGCCAGCAGCTTGGCCGGGACAGGGCATGAAAAACTGTTTTTT.

V is TRBV5-6 and J is TRBJ2-3; a weak D match, TRBD2 (5 bases). CDR1 and CDR2 (germline): SGHDT, YYEEEE. The CDR3 contains 13 residues. V was trimmed by 4 bases and J by 8 bases, leaving 14 bases between them. CDR3 region: CASSPTPAGTQYF. Here the CDR3 DNA reads TGTGCCAGCAGCCCTACCCCCGCGGGTACGCAGTATTTT.

The genes are TRBV19 and TRBJ2-3, with D possibly being TRBD2 (6 bases). The V and J ends lost 4 bases and 4 bases respectively, with 15 bases between them. The CDR3 is 15 amino acids. Germline values: CDR1 LNHDA, CDR2 SQIVND (reference sequence). The CDR3 loop is CASSSWGSGSDTQYF. Written as DNA, the CDR3 is TGTGCCAGTAGTAGCTGGGGTAGCGGCTCAGATACGCAGTATTTT. Drawing the rest from reference TRBV19 and TRBJ2-3, the complete variable domain is DGGITQSPKYLFRKEGQNVTLSCEQNLNHDAMYWYRQDPGQGLRLIYYSQIVNDFQKGDIAEGYSVSREKKESFPLTVTSAQKNPTAFYLCASSSWGSGSDTQYFGPGTRLTVL.

V and J are TRBV5-1 and TRBJ1-2; D gene unclear. This CDR3 region has 13 residues. CDR1 and CDR2 from the germline V gene are SGHRS and YFSETQ. Trimming left V 2 bases short and J 3 bases short, with 8 bases between. CDR3 loop: CASSFGTHYGYTF. The CDR3 DNA reads as TGCGCCAGCAGCTTTGGCACCCACTATGGCTACACCTTC. Full variable domain (rest looked up from reference TRBV5-1 and TRBJ1-2): KAGVTQTPRYLIKTRGQQVTLSCSPISGHRSVSWYQQTPGQGLQFLFEYFSETQRNKGNFPGRFSGRQFSNSRSEMNVSTLELGDSALYLCASSFGTHYGYTFGSGTRLTVV.

The V and J genes are TRBV18 and TRBJ2-7; 7 nucleotides agree with TRBD2. The junction had 7 bases not matched to a gene; V was cut back by 4 bases and J by 1 base. Germline V lookup: CDR1 KGHSH, CDR2 LQKENI. This CDR3 has 15 amino acids. CDR3 bases: TGTGCCAGCTCACGCGGTGGCGGGGGATCCTACGAGCAGTACTTC. Translation gives CASSRGGGGSYEQYF. The variable domain in full, completed from reference TRBV18 and TRBJ2-7, reads NAGVMQNPRHLVRRRGQEARLRCSPMKGHSHVYWYRQLPEEGLKFMVYLQKENIIDESGMPKERFSAEFPKEGPSILRIQQVVRGDSAAYFCASSRGGGGSYEQYFGPGTRLTVT.

This sequence joins TRBV12-5 and TRBJ1-5; D is ambiguous. Trimming pared 7 bases from V and 3 bases from J, leaving 13 bases between. The germline CDR1 and CDR2 sequences are LGHNT and FRNRAP. This CDR3 is built from 14 residues. The CDR3 spells CASASIGYNQPQHF. CDR3 DNA sequence: TGTGCTAGTGCCTCCATCGGGTACAATCAGCCCCAGCATTTT.

The chain joins TRBV10-3 to TRBJ1-1; D unresolved. Germline loops: CDR1 ENHRY, CDR2 SYGVKD. V dropped 7 bases and J dropped 2 bases, with 11 bases sitting between them. This CDR3 contains 13 residues. CDR3 in amino acids: CAIKELPNTEAFF. The CDR3 coding sequence is TGTGCCATCAAGGAGCTACCTAACACTGAAGCTTTCTTT.

This chain joins TRBV10-3 and TRBJ2-7; tentatively, D is TRBD1 (5 bases). The ends were cut back, 6 bases at V and 3 bases at J, with 12 bases in the middle. Germline CDR1 reads ENHRY; CDR2 reads SYGVKD. The CDR3 runs to 13 residues. CDR3: CAIRPGDSYEQYF. CDR3 nucleotides: TGTGCCATCAGACCCGGCGACAGCTACGAGCAGTACTTC.

The CDR3 DNA is TGTGCCAGTAGTATGGGCCGGGACAGGGGGTCTAAAAACATTCAGTACTTC. Amino acid sequence: CASSMGRDRGSKNIQYF. The chain couples TRBV19 to TRBJ2-4; TRBD1 aligns across 11 bases. CDR1 and CDR2 from the germline V gene are LNHDA and SQIVND (reference sequence). The CDR3 is 17 residues long. V dropped 3 bases and J dropped 4; count of bases not matched to a gene: 8.

The CDR3 nucleotides are TGCGCCAGCAGCCAAGGGGTGGTGAGGGAGACCCAGTACTTC. Translated: CASSQGVVRETQYF. The chain recombines TRBV4-1 with TRBJ2-5, with D hard to call. Germline V gene sequence: CDR1 MGHRA, CDR2 YSYEKL. The CDR3 is made up of 14 amino acids. V lost 1 base and J 5 bases, leaving 11 bases between the germline ends.

V gene TRBV4-2 combines with J gene TRBJ2-3; TRBD2 aligns across 10 bases. CDR1 is LGHNA and CDR2 is YNFKEQ in the germline V gene. V dropped 1 base and J dropped 2; count of bases not matched to a gene: 9. The CDR3 totals 18 residues. The CDR3 region is CASSQASGGAPSTDTQYF. In DNA form, the CDR3 reads TGTGCCAGCAGCCAAGCCAGCGGGGGGGCCCCTTCCACAGATACGCAGTATTTT.

The chain joins TRBV18 to TRBJ2-7, with TRBD1 as a possible D gene (6 bases). Germline V gives CDR1 KGHSH, CDR2 LQKENI. CDR3 length: 14 residues. V was shortened by 5 bases and J by 5 bases, with 16 bases between the two germline ends. CDR3 amino acids: CASSGQSLRDEQYF. CDR3 bases: TGTGCCAGCTCAGGACAGAGCCTAAGGGACGAGCAGTACTTC.

This chain joins TRBV4-3 and TRBJ2-1; 8 positions match TRBD2. The CDR3 covers 14 residues. J lost 6 bases, V lost 0 bases, and 1 base had no gene match. In germline, CDR1 is LGHNA, CDR2 YSLEER. The CDR3 spells CASSQELAVNEQFF. DNA of the CDR3: TGCGCCAGCAGCCAAGAACTAGCGGTCAATGAGCAGTTCTTC.

The V call is TRBV28, the J call TRBJ1-5, with D possibly TRBD1 on 6 matching bases. The CDR3 is 16 amino acids. V lost 2 bases and J lost 0, with 11 bases in between. From germline, CDR1 is MDHEN and CDR2 SYDVKM. In DNA, the CDR3 is TGTGCCAGCAGTTTAGCGGGGGCCGTTAGCAATCAGCCCCAGCATTTT. Its protein is CASSLAGAVSNQPQHF.

The V gene is TRBV18, the J gene TRBJ1-1; D call uncertain. There are 13 residues in the CDR3. Trimming removed 5 bases at V and 7 bases at J, with 14 bases between. CDR1 and CDR2 from the germline V gene are KGHSH and LQKENI. The DNA for the CDR3 is TGTGCCAGCTCAAATTCGCCGTCGGTTGAAGCTTTCTTT. It translates to CASSNSPSVEAFF.

The V and J genes are TRBV28 and TRBJ1-5; tentatively, D is TRBD1 (5 bases). Germline CDR1 is MDHEN and CDR2 is SYDVKM. V lost 6 bases, J lost 2 bases, and 14 bases lay in between. This CDR3 contains 15 residues. The CDR3 spells CASRKGRDGNQPQHF. For the CDR3, the DNA is TGTGCCAGCAGAAAAGGCAGGGATGGCAATCAGCCCCAGCATTTT. The variable domain in full, completed from reference TRBV28 and TRBJ1-5, reads DVKVTQSSRYLVKRTGEKVFLECVQDMDHENMFWYRQDPGLGLRLIYFSYDVKMKEKGDIPEGYSVSREKKERFSLILESASTNQTSMYLCASRKGRDGNQPQHFGDGTRLSIL.

The chain links TRBV27 to TRBJ2-7, with D perhaps matching TRBD2 (5 bases). This CDR3 region has 15 residues. Trimming cost V 5 bases and J 2 bases, with 16 bases left between them. The V gene's germline CDR1 is MNHEY and CDR2 SMNVEV (reference sequence). CDR3 in amino acids: CASSGPGELTYEQYF. The CDR3 DNA sequence: TGTGCCAGCAGTGGTCCTGGGGAGTTAACCTACGAGCAGTACTTC.

V is TRBV5-1 and J is TRBJ2-7; D might be TRBD1 (6 bases). This CDR3 comprises 16 residues. V was clipped by 3 bases and J by 0 bases, with 16 bases between them. CDR1 is SGHRS and CDR2 is YFSETQ in the germline V gene. The CDR3 DNA follows: TGCGCCAGCAGCTCGCTAACACAGGGTGGCTCCTACGAGCAGTACTTC. This encodes CASSSLTQGGSYEQYF. Supplemented by reference TRBV5-1 and TRBJ2-7, the full variable domain reads KAGVTQTPRYLIKTRGQQVTLSCSPISGHRSVSWYQQTPGQGLQFLFEYFSETQRNKGNFPGRFSGRQFSNSRSEMNVSTLELGDSALYLCASSSLTQGGSYEQYFGPGTRLTVT.

The rearrangement uses TRBV7-2 and TRBJ2-3; maybe TRBD2 (7 bases). This CDR3 contains 16 residues. Trimming removed 3 bases from V and 5 bases from J, with 18 bases in between. In germline, CDR1 is SGHTA, CDR2 FQGNSA. CDR3 loop: CASSFRSGGGKDTQYF. CDR3 nucleotide sequence: TGTGCCAGCAGCTTTAGATCGGGGGGCGGTAAAGATACGCAGTATTTT.